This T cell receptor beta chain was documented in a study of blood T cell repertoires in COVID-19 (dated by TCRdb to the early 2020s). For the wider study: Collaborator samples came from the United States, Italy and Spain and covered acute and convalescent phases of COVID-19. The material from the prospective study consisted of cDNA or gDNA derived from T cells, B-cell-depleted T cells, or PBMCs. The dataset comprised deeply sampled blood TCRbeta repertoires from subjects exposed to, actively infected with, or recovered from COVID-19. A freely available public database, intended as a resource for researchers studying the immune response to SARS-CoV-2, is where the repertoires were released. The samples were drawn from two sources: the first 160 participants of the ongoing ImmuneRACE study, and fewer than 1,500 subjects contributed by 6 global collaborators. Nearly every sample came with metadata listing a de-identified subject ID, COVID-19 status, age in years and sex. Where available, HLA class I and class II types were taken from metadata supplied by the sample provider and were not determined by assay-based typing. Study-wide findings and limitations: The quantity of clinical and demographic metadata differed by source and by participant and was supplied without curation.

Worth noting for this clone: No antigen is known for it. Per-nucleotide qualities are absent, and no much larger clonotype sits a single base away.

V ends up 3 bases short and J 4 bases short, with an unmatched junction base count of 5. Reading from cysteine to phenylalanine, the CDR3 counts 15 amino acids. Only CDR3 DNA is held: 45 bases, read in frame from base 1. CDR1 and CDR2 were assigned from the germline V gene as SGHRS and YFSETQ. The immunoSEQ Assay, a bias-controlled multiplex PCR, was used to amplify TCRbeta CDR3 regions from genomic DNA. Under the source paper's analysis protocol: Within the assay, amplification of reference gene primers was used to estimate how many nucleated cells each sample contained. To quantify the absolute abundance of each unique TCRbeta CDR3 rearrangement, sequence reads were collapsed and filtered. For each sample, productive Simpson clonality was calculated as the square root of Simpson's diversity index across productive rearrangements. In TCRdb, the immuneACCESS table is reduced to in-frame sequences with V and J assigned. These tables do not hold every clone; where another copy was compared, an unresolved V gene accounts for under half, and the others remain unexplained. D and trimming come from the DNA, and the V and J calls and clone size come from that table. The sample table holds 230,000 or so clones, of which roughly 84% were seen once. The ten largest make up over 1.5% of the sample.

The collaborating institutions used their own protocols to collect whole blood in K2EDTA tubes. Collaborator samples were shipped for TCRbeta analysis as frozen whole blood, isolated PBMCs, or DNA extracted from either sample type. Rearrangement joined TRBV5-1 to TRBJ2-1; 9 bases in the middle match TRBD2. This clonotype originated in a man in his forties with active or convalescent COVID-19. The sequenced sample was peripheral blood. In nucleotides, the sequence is TGCGCCAGCAGCTCCGGACTAGCGCAGTACAATGAGCAGTTCTTC. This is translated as CASSSGLAQYNEQFF.